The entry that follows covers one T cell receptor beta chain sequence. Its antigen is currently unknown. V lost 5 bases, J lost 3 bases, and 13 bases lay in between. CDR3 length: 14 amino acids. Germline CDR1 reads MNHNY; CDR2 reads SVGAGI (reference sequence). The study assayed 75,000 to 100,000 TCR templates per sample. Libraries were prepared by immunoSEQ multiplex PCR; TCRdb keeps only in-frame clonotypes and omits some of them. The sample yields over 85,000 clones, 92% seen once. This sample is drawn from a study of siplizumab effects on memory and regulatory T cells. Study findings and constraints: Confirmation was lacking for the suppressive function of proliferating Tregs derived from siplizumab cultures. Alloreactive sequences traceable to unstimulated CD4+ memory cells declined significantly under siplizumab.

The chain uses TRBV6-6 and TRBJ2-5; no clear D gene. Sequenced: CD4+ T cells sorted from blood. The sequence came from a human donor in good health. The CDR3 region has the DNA TGTGCCAGCAGTAAAATCCTTACGGAAGAGACCCAGTACTTC. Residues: CASSKILTEETQYF.